The 22 T cell receptor beta chains below were found in one sample sequenced in a study of T-cell memory formation after mild COVID-19. TCRdb called the 5' RACE reads again in MiXCR, with one record for every CDR3 protein. The sample includes 300,000 to 400,000 distinct CDR3 sequences, 28% of them seen just once. Sequenced: PBMCs or a T cell subset sorted from them (not recorded which). These TCRs come from an adult woman who had mild COVID-19 (a few samples of this study predate the infection). Cell type and time point are not known.

The chain combines TRBV6-5 with TRBJ1-1; D may be TRBD1 (5 bases). Germline lookup yields CDR1 MNHEY and CDR2 SVGAGI. This CDR3 contains 15 residues. The ends were cut back, 7 bases at V and 0 bases at J, with 15 bases in the middle. CDR3 region: CASTGRVGMNTEAFF. CDR3 nucleotides: TGTGCCAGCACGGGCAGGGTGGGCATGAACACTGAAGCTTTCTTT.

The rearrangement uses TRBV6-2 or TRBV6-3 and TRBJ1-1; 9 positions agree with TRBD1. Trimming at V came to 5 bases and at J to 8 bases, leaving 6 bases not matched to a gene. Germline V lookup: CDR1 MNHEY, CDR2 SVGEGT. The CDR3 covers 13 residues. Written as DNA, the CDR3 is TGTGCCAGCAGTGTACAGGGGGCAACCGAAGCTTTCTTT. It encodes CASSVQGATEAFF.

Note on this clonotype: Mismatch with germline at one junction end may stem from a read error. The CDR3 reads CSVRPTDF. The CDR3 DNA is TGCAGTGTTAGGCCGACAGATTTC. The chain has TRBV20-1 and TRBJ1-1, with D perhaps TRBD1 (5 bases). Germline loops: CDR1 DFQATT, CDR2 SNEGSKA (reference sequence). The CDR3 has 8 amino acids.

V usage is TRBV18 and J usage is TRBJ1-5; no reliable D call. The CDR3 runs 15 residues. Germline CDR1 KGHSH, CDR2 LQKENI. The V and J ends lost 5 bases and 0 bases respectively, with 11 bases between them. The CDR3: CASSTLRDSNQPQHF. In nucleotides, the CDR3 is TGTGCCAGCTCAACCCTGAGAGATAGCAATCAGCCCCAGCATTTT.

This clonotype was seen more than once but under ten times. The chain is built from TRBV3-1 and TRBJ2-5, with D uncertain. With 2 bases removed from V and 8 bases from J, the gap between germline ends came to 6 bases. The CDR3 length is 11 residues. CDR1 is LGHDT and CDR2 is YNNKEL in the germline V gene (reference sequence). CDR3 sequence: CASSQWATQYF. For the CDR3, the DNA is TGTGCCAGCAGCCAATGGGCAACCCAGTACTTC.

This clonotype turned up a few times. The chain joins TRBV5-1 to TRBJ1-2; the D gene is possibly TRBD1 (6 bases). Trimming removed 4 bases at V and 0 bases at J, with 19 bases between. The CDR3 totals 17 residues. Germline assignment: CDR1 SGHRS and CDR2 YFSETQ. CDR3 residues: CASSPDGGGRANYGYTF. In DNA, the CDR3 is TGCGCCAGCAGCCCCGACGGCGGGGGGCGAGCTAACTATGGCTACACCTTC.

V gene TRBV7-2 combines with J gene TRBJ1-5, with D tentatively TRBD1 (6 bases). Germline loops: CDR1 SGHTA, CDR2 FQGNSA. V was trimmed by 3 bases and J by 7 bases, leaving 10 bases between them. The CDR3 covers 13 residues. CDR3 amino acids: CASSLTGSQPQHF. The CDR3 coding sequence is TGTGCCAGCAGCTTGACAGGAAGCCAGCCCCAGCATTTT.

This clonotype turned up a few times. The rearrangement joins TRBV13 to TRBJ2-4; no clear D. Per germline, CDR1 PRHDT and CDR2 FYEKMQ (reference sequence). The CDR3 runs to 13 residues. The V end lost 5 bases, the J end lost 7 bases, and 12 bases lay between the germline ends. The CDR3 bases are TGTGCCAGCAGCCGCGAAGGATGGAACATTCAGTACTTC. As protein: CASSREGWNIQYF.

This clonotype was counted only a few times. The chain employs TRBV29-1 and TRBJ2-5; 9 nucleotides line up with TRBD1. This CDR3 comprises 15 residues. V dropped 4 bases and J dropped 1; count of bases not matched to a gene: 7. CDR1 and CDR2 from the germline V gene are SQVTM and ANQGSEA. The CDR3 DNA reads TGCAGCGTTGGCCGAGGGACAGGGAGCCAAGAGACCCAGTACTTC. This sequence encodes CSVGRGTGSQETQYF.

The chain recombines TRBV5-1 with TRBJ2-1; the D gene could be TRBD1 or TRBD2 (5 bases each). Germline CDR1 is SGHRS and CDR2 is YFSETQ. The CDR3 spans 14 residues. Trimming cost V 4 bases and J 5 bases, with 13 bases left between them. The DNA of the CDR3 is TGCGCCAGCAGCCCCGGGACGGCGAACAATGAGCAGTTCTTC. As protein: CASSPGTANNEQFF.

This clonotype was seen only a few times. This rearrangement joins TRBV5-1 to TRBJ2-6; possible D gene TRBD2, 6 bases. This CDR3 has 16 residues. Germline loops: CDR1 SGHRS, CDR2 YFSETQ. Trimming shortened V by 8 bases and J by 1 base, and 16 bases separated the two germline ends. CDR3 protein: CASARDPMSGANVLTF. The CDR3 DNA follows: TGCGCCAGTGCGCGGGACCCGATGTCTGGGGCCAACGTCCTGACTTTC.

This clonotype showed up just a few times. V and J are TRBV6-2 or TRBV6-3 and TRBJ2-4, with D maybe TRBD1 (6 bases). With 7 bases removed from V and 0 bases from J, the gap between germline ends came to 16 bases. Germline CDR1 reads MNHEY; CDR2 reads SVGEGT. There are 16 residues in the CDR3. CDR3 protein: CASTRPDSIAKNIQYF. As DNA, the CDR3 is TGTGCCAGCACCAGACCGGACAGTATAGCCAAAAACATTCAGTACTTC.

This clonotype was seen more than once but under ten times. The J gene is TRBJ1-1, the V gene TRBV9; tentatively, D is TRBD1 (5 bases). V was clipped by 0 bases and J by 1 base, with 10 bases between them. Germline V lookup: CDR1 SGDLS, CDR2 YYNGEE. The CDR3 is 15 amino acids. Here the CDR3 reads CASSVGSQGNTEAFF. The CDR3 DNA reads TGTGCCAGCAGCGTAGGTAGTCAGGGGAACACTGAAGCTTTCTTT.

This chain connects TRBV30 to TRBJ1-5; maybe TRBD1 (6 bases). Per the germline V gene, CDR1 is GTSNPN and CDR2 is SVGIG (reference sequence). Trimming removed 0 bases at V and 2 bases at J, with 11 bases between. This CDR3 is built from 15 residues. Here the CDR3 DNA reads TGTGCCTGGAGTGTACAGGGCTATGGCAATCAGCCCCAGCATTTT. Its translation is CAWSVQGYGNQPQHF.

The chain links TRBV5-1 to TRBJ1-1; D unclear. The CDR3 sequence is 14 residues long. The ends were cut back, 0 bases at V and 0 bases at J, with 6 bases in the middle. Germline loops: CDR1 SGHRS, CDR2 YFSETQ. The DNA for the CDR3 is TGCGCCAGCAGCTTGGCCCGGGTGAACACTGAAGCTTTCTTT. Translating it yields CASSLARVNTEAFF.

There are a few counts of this clonotype. This rearrangement joins TRBV11-2 to TRBJ2-1; D is unclear. Germline CDR1 and CDR2: SGHAT and FQNNGV. The CDR3 extends over 13 amino acids. V gave up 1 base and J gave up 8 bases, with 9 bases separating them. The DNA for the CDR3 is TGTGCCAGCAGCTTAGGGCCGGGCGATGAGCAGTTCTTC. This gives the protein CASSLGPGDEQFF.

This clonotype was seen just once. CDR3 bases: TGTGCCAGCAGCTCACTTAAGTCGGGTCGGAACAATGAGCAGTTCTTC. It is translated as CASSSLKSGRNNEQFF. V is TRBV11-2 and J is TRBJ2-1; D is undetermined. The CDR3 is 16 residues long. CDR1 and CDR2 from the germline V gene are SGHAT and FQNNGV. The V and J ends lost 4 bases and 5 bases respectively, with 18 bases between them.

This clonotype was seen a few times. This chain links TRBV20-1 with TRBJ2-7; TRBD1 matches 10 bases. CDR3 length: 14 residues. Germline-derived CDR1 and CDR2 are DFQATT and SNEGSKA (reference sequence). V dropped 5 bases and J dropped 5; count of bases not matched to a gene: 9. CDR3 sequence reads: CSARDRGALDEQYF. Here the CDR3 DNA reads TGCAGTGCTCGGGACAGGGGCGCGTTGGACGAGCAGTACTTC.

Only a few counts were recorded for this clonotype. The J gene is TRBJ2-5, the V gene TRBV23-1, with D uncertain. TRBV23-1 counts as an open reading frame of uncertain function. V was clipped by 5 bases and J by 7 bases, with 8 bases between them. The CDR3 is 11 residues long. This CDR3 reads CASSWVGTQYF. In DNA form, the CDR3 reads TGCGCCAGCAGTTGGGTGGGGACCCAGTACTTC.

In its sample, this clonotype was seen a few times. V usage is TRBV5-1 and J usage is TRBJ2-7; no clear D. Germline V gene data show CDR1 as SGHRS and CDR2 as YFSETQ. The V and J ends lost 1 base and 3 bases respectively, with 14 bases between them. The CDR3 runs 15 residues. CDR3 bases: TGCGCCAGCAGCTTGAAACAGACCGGAGTCTACGAGCAGTACTTC. Translated: CASSLKQTGVYEQYF.

This clonotype was seen at least ten times. J is TRBJ2-2 and V is TRBV9; 7 bases line up with TRBD2. The CDR3 is 16 amino acids. Germline V lookup: CDR1 SGDLS, CDR2 YYNGEE. Losses at the gene ends were 3 bases for V and 6 bases for J; bases not matched to a gene: 11. DNA of the CDR3: TGTGCCAGCAGCGCCGGGCCCCGGGGGGACGCCGGGGAGCTGTTTTTT. Translated, it gives CASSAGPRGDAGELFF. The complete variable domain, with remaining parts taken from reference TRBV9 and TRBJ2-2, reads DSGVTQTPKHLITATGQRVTLRCSPRSGDLSVYWYQQSLDQGLQFLIQYYNGEERAKGNILERFSAQQFPDLHSELNLSSLELGDSALYFCASSAGPRGDAGELFFGEGSRLTVL.

This clonotype was found a few times. This chain uses TRBV2 with TRBJ2-1; tentative D call: TRBD2 (5 bases). The germline V and J ends were trimmed by 4 bases and 10 bases, with 14 bases remaining between them. The CDR3 sequence is 13 residues long. Germline V gene sequence: CDR1 SNHLY, CDR2 FYNNEI. The DNA for the CDR3 is TGTGCCAGCAGTGTCTCCCTGGGCGGGGAGCAGTTCTTC. It encodes CASSVSLGGEQFF.